This T cell receptor (beta chain) was found in a study of blood T cell repertoires in COVID-19 (dated by TCRdb to between 2020 and 2021). Regarding the study in general: Samples from collaborators originated in the United States, Italy and Spain and spanned both the acute and convalescent phases of COVID-19. Where available, HLA class I and class II types were taken from metadata supplied by the sample provider and were not determined by assay-based typing. The material from the prospective study consisted of cDNA or gDNA derived from T cells, B-cell-depleted T cells, or PBMCs. Nearly every sample came with metadata listing a de-identified subject ID, COVID-19 status, age in years and sex. The repertoires were made available in a free public database intended to serve as a resource for research on the immune response to SARS-CoV-2. The dataset comprised deeply sampled blood TCRbeta repertoires from subjects exposed to, actively infected with, or recovered from COVID-19. The samples were drawn from two sources: the first 160 participants of the ongoing ImmuneRACE study, and 1,254 subjects contributed by 6 global collaborators. What the authors observed across the whole study: Clinical and demographic metadata were provided uncurated, with the amount varying by source and participant.

Deletion took 3 bases off V and 4 bases off J, with a span of 10 bases between the germline ends. The CDR3 holds 13 amino acids from the cysteine to the phenylalanine. The CDR3 DNA has 39 bases and is translated from base 1. For this clone: What antigen it recognizes has not been identified. No much larger clone is present one base from it, and per-base qualities are unavailable.

Samples from volunteer blood donors who had recovered from COVID-19 were contributed by a second Seattle source. Each collaborating institution followed its own protocols to collect whole blood in K2EDTA tubes. Collaborator samples were shipped for TCRbeta analysis as frozen whole blood, isolated PBMCs, or DNA extracted from either sample type. TCRbeta CDR3 regions were amplified from genomic DNA using the immunoSEQ Assay, a bias-controlled multiplex PCR. The study's processing was this. Within the assay, amplification of reference gene primers was used to estimate how many nucleated cells each sample contained. To quantify the absolute abundance of each unique TCRbeta CDR3 rearrangement, sequence reads were collapsed and filtered. For each sample, productive Simpson clonality was calculated as the square root of Simpson's diversity index over productive rearrangements. Entries here come from immuneACCESS through TCRdb and include only in-frame sequences with V and J called. Some clones fail to appear in such tables; in the studies checked, an unresolved V gene covers under half of the shortfall, and the cause of the remainder is unknown. V, J and clone size reflect that table, while D and trimming were determined from the DNA. Here the sample has about 190,000 clones; approximately 79% occur a single time. The ten most abundant clones make up approximately 12% of the sample.

The sample taken for sequencing was peripheral blood. This receptor was taken from a middle-aged man who had recovered from COVID-19. The chain couples TRBV12-3 or TRBV12-4 to TRBJ2-7; D gene: possibly TRBD1, on 6 matching bases. The DNA is as follows: TGTGCCAGCAGTTTCGGACAGCTTTACGAGCAGTACTTC. This encodes CASSFGQLYEQYF.